The sequence of this TCR beta chain was determined in a study of Graves' ophthalmopathy and Graves' hyperthyroidism (dated 2018 in TCRdb). For the study in its entirety: Peripheral blood was collected at initial diagnosis, before any treatment. The study used TCR beta repertoire signatures to distinguish Graves' ophthalmopathy from Graves' hyperthyroidism and to predict progression to ophthalmopathy. In total, around 140 blood samples were TCR-sequenced: approximately 42 ophthalmopathy, some 80 hyperthyroidism and around 17 hyperthyroidism-to-ophthalmopathy patients. To explore V-J signatures distinguishing ophthalmopathy from hyperthyroidism, a discovery set of 100 patients (fewer than 45 ophthalmopathy, 57 stable hyperthyroidism) was enrolled. The independent validation cohort included approximately 19 hyperthyroidism patients plus 17 patients who later progressed from hyperthyroidism to ophthalmopathy. T-cell repertoires of thyroid tissue and blood were compared in a handful of hyperthyroidism patients. After sampling, hyperthyroidism patients received methimazole starting at 30 mg daily, and ophthalmopathy patients received high-dose intravenous methylprednisolone. The 100 discovery patients were randomly split 7:3 into training and test sets.

TCR beta CDR3 regions were amplified from RNA transcripts for repertoire sequencing. A first-round RT-PCR used HTBI primers with the Qiagen OneStep RT-PCR kit, followed by a second-round multiplex PCR, size selection and purification. The libraries underwent paired-end sequencing with 100 bp reads on an Illumina HiSeq2000. Concerning the study's data processing: SOAPnuke was used to process the reads, removing any read that contained adapters or uncalled bases, had a mean Phred below 15, or lacked an exact match to the constant primer or identifier. COPE v1.2.5 was used to merge high-quality paired reads. Each unique nucleotide sequence was treated as a clonotype, and MiTCR v1.1 was used to align the clonotypes to the IMGT TRB V, D and J references. Only V-J combinations with frequency above 0.0001 were analysed, covering approximately 99% of repertoires. A TCR clonal expansion and chaos score per V-J combination was defined as the ratio of F50 clonal expansion to chaos observed in the TCRdist matrix. Features were reduced by Welch's t-statistics and random forest to roughly 14 V-J combinations, which fed a naive Bayes classifier. The Morisita-Horn index was used to measure how similar the thyroid and blood repertoires were. The public sequencing data were trimmed at Q25 with fastp and processed into clonotypes with MiXCR by TCRdb, which kept only in-frame beta chains. Each entry is one CDR3 protein sequence, shown with its most common DNA and genes. The V and J calls reflect TCRdb's pipeline rather than the authors' work. The sample includes 400,000 to 500,000 distinct CDR3 sequences, with more than 20% observed a single time. The biggest ten clones account for roughly 3% of the sample.

Results the study describes overall, beyond this receptor: Among expanded thyroid clonotypes with frequency above 0.001, most also showed up in blood, which suggests that blood repertoires may reflect the thyroid immune response. Sample size was not statistically predetermined, and group allocation was not concealed from the investigators. In validation, the model predicted ophthalmopathy progression with about 71% sensitivity and 72% to 80% specificity; eleven to twelve predicted patients were CT-confirmed with GO in a median of around 6 months. The 13-signature model separated ophthalmopathy from stable hyperthyroidism with around 90% sensitivity and about 81% specificity in cross-validation, and 80%/75% in the test set.

Of note for this clonotype: No antigen is known for it. Base-call qualities are not available, and no considerably larger clone is one nucleotide away.

Its CDR3 holds 14 amino acids, cysteine through phenylalanine. The DNA shown is the 42-base CDR3, in frame from base 1. V is pared back by 6 bases and J by 4 bases, with 13 bases lying between the germline termini. Hyperthyroidism was defined as stable when no progression to ophthalmopathy occurred within 18 months of follow-up. The hyperthyroidism patients were 18 to 65 years old and newly diagnosed, with a disease duration of less than 2 months. Patients were excluded if they had other autoimmune diseases, uncontrolled infections, pregnancy or lactation. Diagnosis was based on clinical symptoms, serum thyroxine, TRAb, thyroid ultrasound and orbital computed tomography. Using Ficoll-Paque density gradient centrifugation, PBMCs were isolated from less than 11 ml of fresh peripheral blood. Trizol reagent was used to extract the total RNA, and its quality was then checked on an Agilent 2100 Bioanalyzer.

The receptor comes from a woman between 18 and 29 years old with stable Graves' hyperthyroidism. Donor details come from another sample of the same person, matched by shared clones. The chain was built from TRBV12-3 or TRBV12-4 and TRBJ1-3; D gene: possibly TRBD1, on 5 matching bases. The specimen sequenced was peripheral blood. The bases are TGTGCCAGCAGGTGGGGCTCGACCGGAAACACCATATATTTT. Its translation reads: CASRWGSTGNTIYF.